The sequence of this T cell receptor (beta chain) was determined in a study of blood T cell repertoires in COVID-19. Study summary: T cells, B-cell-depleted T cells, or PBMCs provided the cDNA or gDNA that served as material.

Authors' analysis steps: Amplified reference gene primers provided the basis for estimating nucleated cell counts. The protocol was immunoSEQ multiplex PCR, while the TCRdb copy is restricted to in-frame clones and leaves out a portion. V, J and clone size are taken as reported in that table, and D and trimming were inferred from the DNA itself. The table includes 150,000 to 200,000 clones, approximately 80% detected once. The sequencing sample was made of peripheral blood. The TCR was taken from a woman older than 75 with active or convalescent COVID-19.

For the CDR3, the DNA is TGTGCCAGCAGCTTGGCGGCCGGGGTCCGCTATGGCTACACCTTC. Its translation is CASSLAAGVRYGYTF. The rearrangement uses TRBV5-8 and TRBJ1-2; D is unresolved. The CDR3 sequence is 15 residues long. Germline V gene data show CDR1 as SGHTS and CDR2 as YDEGEE. V was trimmed by 0 bases and J by 4 bases, leaving 13 bases between them.